The source of this T cell receptor (beta chain) is a study of cytomegalovirus exposure and HLA in healthy donors. Study-level background: The approximately 120 validation repertoires, a later analysis reported, used the same platform as the roughly 610 first-cohort repertoires.

The ends were cut back, 1 base at V and 2 bases at J, with 6 bases in the middle. The CDR3 loop spans 14 amino acids. Germline loops: CDR1 KGHSH, CDR2 LQKENI. Regarding the study as a whole: Subsequent analysis found a tendency for first-cohort TCR clusters to co-occur within the roughly 130 validation repertoires. Cytomegalovirus status was reportedly diagnosed by the classifier with high specificity and sensitivity. The study recorded more than 150 TCR beta chains that were cytomegalovirus-associated.

Libraries were prepared by immunoSEQ multiplex PCR; TCRdb keeps only in-frame clonotypes and omits some of them. The sample includes more than 45,000 clones, roughly nine tenths seen only once; the top ten take roughly 2.3%. About this clone: Its antigen is undetermined.

This TCR was recovered from a young woman in good health and CMV-seronegative. Sample: PBMCs. The rearrangement links TRBV18 to TRBJ1-5; no clear D. The DNA of the CDR3 is TGTGCCAGCTCACCACAGCCTGGCAATCAGCCCCAGCATTTT. Protein: CASSPQPGNQPQHF.